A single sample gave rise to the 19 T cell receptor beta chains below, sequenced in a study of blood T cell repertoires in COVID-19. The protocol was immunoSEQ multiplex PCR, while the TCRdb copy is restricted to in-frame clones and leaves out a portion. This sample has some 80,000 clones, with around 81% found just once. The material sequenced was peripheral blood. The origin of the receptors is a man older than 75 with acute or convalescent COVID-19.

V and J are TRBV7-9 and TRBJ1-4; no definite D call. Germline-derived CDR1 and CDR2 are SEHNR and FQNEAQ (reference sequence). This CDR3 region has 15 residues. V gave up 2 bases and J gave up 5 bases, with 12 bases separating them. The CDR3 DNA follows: TGTGCCAGCAGCTTACCCTCGACTGGGAATGAAAAACTGTTTTTT. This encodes CASSLPSTGNEKLFF.

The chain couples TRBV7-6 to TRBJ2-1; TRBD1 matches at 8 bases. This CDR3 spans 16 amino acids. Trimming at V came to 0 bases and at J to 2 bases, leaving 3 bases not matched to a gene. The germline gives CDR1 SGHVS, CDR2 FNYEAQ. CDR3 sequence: CASSLAEQGAYNEQFF. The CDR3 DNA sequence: TGTGCCAGCAGCTTAGCTGAACAGGGGGCCTACAATGAGCAGTTCTTC. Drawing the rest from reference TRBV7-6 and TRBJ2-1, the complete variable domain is GAGVSQSPRYKVTKRGQDVALRCDPISGHVSLYWYRQALGQGPEFLTYFNYEAQQDKSGLPNDRFSAERPEGSISTLTIQRTEQRDSAMYRCASSLAEQGAYNEQFFGPGTRLTVL.

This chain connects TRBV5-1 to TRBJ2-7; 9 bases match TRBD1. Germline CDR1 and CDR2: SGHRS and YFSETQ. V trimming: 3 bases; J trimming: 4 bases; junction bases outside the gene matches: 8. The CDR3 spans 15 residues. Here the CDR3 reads CASSSRQGGTYEQYF. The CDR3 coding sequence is TGCGCCAGCAGCTCGAGACAGGGGGGGACTTACGAGCAGTACTTC.

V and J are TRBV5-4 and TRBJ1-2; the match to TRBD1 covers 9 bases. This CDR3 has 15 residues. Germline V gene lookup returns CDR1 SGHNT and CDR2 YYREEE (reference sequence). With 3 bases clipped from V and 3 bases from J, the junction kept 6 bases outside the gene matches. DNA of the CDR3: TGTGCCAGCAGCTCCCCGGGACAGGGCGACTATGGCTACACCTTC. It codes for CASSSPGQGDYGYTF.

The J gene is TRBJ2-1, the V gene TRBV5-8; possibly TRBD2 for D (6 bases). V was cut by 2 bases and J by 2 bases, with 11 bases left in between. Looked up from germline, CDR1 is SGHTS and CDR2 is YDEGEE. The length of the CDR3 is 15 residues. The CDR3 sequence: CASSLGTSTYNEQFF. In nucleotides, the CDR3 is TGTGCCAGCAGCTTAGGGACTTCCACCTACAATGAGCAGTTCTTC.

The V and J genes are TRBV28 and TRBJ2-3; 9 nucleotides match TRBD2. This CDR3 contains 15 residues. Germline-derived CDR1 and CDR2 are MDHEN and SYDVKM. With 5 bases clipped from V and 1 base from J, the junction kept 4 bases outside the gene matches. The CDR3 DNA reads TGTGCCAGCAGTCTTGCGGGGGGGGGCACAGATACGCAGTATTTT. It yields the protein CASSLAGGGTDTQYF. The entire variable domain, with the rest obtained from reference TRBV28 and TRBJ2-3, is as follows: DVKVTQSSRYLVKRTGEKVFLECVQDMDHENMFWYRQDPGLGLRLIYFSYDVKMKEKGDIPEGYSVSREKKERFSLILESASTNQTSMYLCASSLAGGGTDTQYFGPGTRLTVL.

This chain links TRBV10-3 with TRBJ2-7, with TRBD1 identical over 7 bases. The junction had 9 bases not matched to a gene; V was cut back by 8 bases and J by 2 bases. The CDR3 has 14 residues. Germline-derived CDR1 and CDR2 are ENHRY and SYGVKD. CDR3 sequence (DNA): TGTGCCATCGGGGACAGCGAAATGGCCTACGAGCAGTACTTC. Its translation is CAIGDSEMAYEQYF.

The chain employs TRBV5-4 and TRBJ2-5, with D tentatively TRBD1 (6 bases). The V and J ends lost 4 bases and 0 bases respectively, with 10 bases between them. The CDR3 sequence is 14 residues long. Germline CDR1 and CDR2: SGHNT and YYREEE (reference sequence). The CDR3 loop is CASSRDRYQETQYF. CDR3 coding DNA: TGTGCCAGCAGCCGCGACAGGTACCAAGAGACCCAGTACTTC.

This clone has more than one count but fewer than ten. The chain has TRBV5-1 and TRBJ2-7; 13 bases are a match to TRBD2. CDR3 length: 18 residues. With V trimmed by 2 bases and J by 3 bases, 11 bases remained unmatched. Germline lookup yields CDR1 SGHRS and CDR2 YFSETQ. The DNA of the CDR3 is TGCGCCAGCAGCTTAGACCCGGGACTAGCGGGAAGGGGCTACGAGCAGTACTTC. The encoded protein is CASSLDPGLAGRGYEQYF.

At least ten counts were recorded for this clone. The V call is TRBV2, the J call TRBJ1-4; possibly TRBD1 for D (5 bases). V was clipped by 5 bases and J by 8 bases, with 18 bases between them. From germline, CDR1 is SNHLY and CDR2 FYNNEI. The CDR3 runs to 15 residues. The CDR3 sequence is CASSKGGAVPEKLFF. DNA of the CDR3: TGTGCCAGCAGTAAGGGAGGGGCAGTCCCAGAAAAACTGTTTTTT.

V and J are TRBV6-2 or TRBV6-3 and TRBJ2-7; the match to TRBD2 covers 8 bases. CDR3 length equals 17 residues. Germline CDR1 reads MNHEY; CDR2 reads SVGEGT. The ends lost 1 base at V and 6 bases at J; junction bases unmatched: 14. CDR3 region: CASSYYGLSGSRSEQYF. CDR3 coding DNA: TGTGCCAGCAGTTACTACGGACTAAGCGGGAGTCGCAGCGAGCAGTACTTC.

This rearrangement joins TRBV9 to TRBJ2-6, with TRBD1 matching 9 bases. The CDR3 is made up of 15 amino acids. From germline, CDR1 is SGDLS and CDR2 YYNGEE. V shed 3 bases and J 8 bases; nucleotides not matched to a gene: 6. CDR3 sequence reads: CASSGTGTGPNVLTF. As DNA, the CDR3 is TGTGCCAGCAGCGGAACCGGGACAGGGCCCAACGTCCTGACTTTC. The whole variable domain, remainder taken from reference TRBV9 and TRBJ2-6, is DSGVTQTPKHLITATGQRVTLRCSPRSGDLSVYWYQQSLDQGLQFLIQYYNGEERAKGNILERFSAQQFPDLHSELNLSSLELGDSALYFCASSGTGTGPNVLTFGAGSRLTVL.

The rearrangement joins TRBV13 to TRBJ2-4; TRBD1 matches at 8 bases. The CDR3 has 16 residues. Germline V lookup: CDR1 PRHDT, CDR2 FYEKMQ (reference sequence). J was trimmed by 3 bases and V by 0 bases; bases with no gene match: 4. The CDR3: CASSLGQTGGKNIQYF. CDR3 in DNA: TGTGCCAGCAGCTTAGGCCAAACAGGGGGCAAAAACATTCAGTACTTC.

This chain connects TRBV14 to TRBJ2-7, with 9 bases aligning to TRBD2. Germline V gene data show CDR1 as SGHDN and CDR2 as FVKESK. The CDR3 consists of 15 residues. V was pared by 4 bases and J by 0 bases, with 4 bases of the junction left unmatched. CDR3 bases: TGTGCCAGCAGCCCCCTAGCGGGGTACTCCTACGAGCAGTACTTC. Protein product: CASSPLAGYSYEQYF.

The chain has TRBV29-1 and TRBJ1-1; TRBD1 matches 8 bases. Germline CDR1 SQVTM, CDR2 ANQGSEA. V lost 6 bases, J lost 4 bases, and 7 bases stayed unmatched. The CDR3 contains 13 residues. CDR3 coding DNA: TGCAGCGTCCGGCACGACAGGGGCACTGAAGCTTTCTTT. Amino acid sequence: CSVRHDRGTEAFF.

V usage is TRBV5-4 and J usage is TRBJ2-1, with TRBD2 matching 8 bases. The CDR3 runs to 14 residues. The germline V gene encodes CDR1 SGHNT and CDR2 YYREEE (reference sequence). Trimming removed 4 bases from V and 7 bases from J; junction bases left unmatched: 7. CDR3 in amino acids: CASSRREGENEQFF. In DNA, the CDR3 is TGTGCCAGCAGCAGACGGGAGGGTGAGAATGAGCAGTTCTTC.

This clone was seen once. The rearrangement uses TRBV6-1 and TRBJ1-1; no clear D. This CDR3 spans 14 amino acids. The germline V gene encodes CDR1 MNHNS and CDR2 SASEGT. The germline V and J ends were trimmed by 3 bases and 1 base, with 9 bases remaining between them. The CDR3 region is CASSEGRANTEAFF. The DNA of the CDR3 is TGTGCCAGCAGTGAGGGCAGAGCGAACACTGAAGCTTTCTTT.

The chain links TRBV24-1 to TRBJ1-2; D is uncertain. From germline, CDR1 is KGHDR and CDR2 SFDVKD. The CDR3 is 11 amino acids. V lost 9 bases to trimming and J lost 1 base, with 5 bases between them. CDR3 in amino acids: CATRDNYGYTF. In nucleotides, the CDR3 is TGTGCCACCCGGGATAACTATGGCTACACCTTC.

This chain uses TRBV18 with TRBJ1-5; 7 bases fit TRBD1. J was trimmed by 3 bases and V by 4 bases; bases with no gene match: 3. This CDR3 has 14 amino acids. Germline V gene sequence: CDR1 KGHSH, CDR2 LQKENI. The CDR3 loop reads CASSRDRANQPQHF. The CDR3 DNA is TGTGCCAGCTCACGAGACAGGGCCAATCAGCCCCAGCATTTT.